This passage covers 20 T cell receptor beta chains from one sample sequenced in a study of vaccination and CD4 T cells after COVID-19. Treatment reported: roughly 10-day PBMC culture with coronavirus spike peptide pools or control peptides (ViraFEST assay). Oncomine TCR Beta short-read sequencing was applied to DNA from cultured CD4+ T cells. TCRdb used MiXCR to reprocess the PCR reads, holding one entry per CDR3 protein. The sample has under 5,500 distinct CDR3 sequences, about 45% seen once. Their antigens are not known. The sample consisted of CD4+ T cells from blood, cultured in vitro. Every receptor here comes from a human donor who had recovered from COVID-19.

The genes are TRBV27 and TRBJ1-1; D is possibly TRBD1 (6 bases). The CDR3 length is 15 residues. Germline CDR1 and CDR2: MNHEY and SMNVEV (reference sequence). The germline V and J ends were trimmed by 8 bases and 0 bases, with 16 bases remaining between them. The CDR3 loop is CASLGTNTMNTEAFF. The CDR3 DNA is TGTGCCAGCCTAGGGACAAATACCATGAACACTGAAGCTTTCTTT.

This clonotype is labeled as medium-sized (0.01 to 0.1%). This chain uses TRBV7-2 with TRBJ2-7; 10 positions match TRBD2. V shed 6 bases and J 3 bases; nucleotides not matched to a gene: 5. The CDR3 has 14 amino acids. CDR1 is SGHTA and CDR2 is FQGNSA in the germline V gene. CDR3 nucleotides: TGTGCCAGCAGTCTAGCGGGAGAAATCTACGAGCAGTACTTC. It codes for CASSLAGEIYEQYF.

This clonotype was counted between two and nine times. The chain couples TRBV18 to TRBJ1-1; 7 nucleotides agree with TRBD1. From germline, CDR1 is KGHSH and CDR2 LQKENI. The CDR3 covers 16 residues. Trimming removed 3 bases from V and 5 bases from J; junction bases left unmatched: 12. The CDR3 nucleotides read TGTGCCAGCTCACCGGTCATTGGAACAGGGGTAACTGAAGCTTTCTTT. Its translation is CASSPVIGTGVTEAFF.

V gene TRBV20-1 combines with J gene TRBJ1-5; D is perhaps TRBD1 (5 bases). This CDR3 spans 15 amino acids. Germline values: CDR1 DFQATT, CDR2 SNEGSKA (reference sequence). Trimming pared 5 bases from V and 8 bases from J, leaving 22 bases between. As DNA, the CDR3 is TGCAGTGCTGCCCCCTCGGGACGGACTTTTGAGCCCCAGCATTTT. This translates into CSAAPSGRTFEPQHF.

This clonotype ranks as large. The rearrangement joins TRBV11-2 to TRBJ2-3, with D possibly TRBD1 on 6 matching bases. V lost 5 bases and J 2 bases, leaving 11 bases between the germline ends. The germline V gene has CDR1 SGHAT and CDR2 FQNNGV. The CDR3 spans 14 residues. CDR3 nucleotide sequence: TGTGCCAGCAGCCCAGGGGACCACACAGATACGCAGTATTTT. Translation gives CASSPGDHTDTQYF.

The chain employs TRBV24-1 and TRBJ2-7, with a tentative D call TRBD1 (6 bases). The germline V and J ends were trimmed by 4 bases and 5 bases, with 17 bases remaining between them. Germline V gene lookup returns CDR1 KGHDR and CDR2 SFDVKD. This CDR3 contains 15 residues. The CDR3 sequence: CATSELNRVRNEQYF. CDR3 DNA: TGTGCCACCAGTGAACTAAACAGGGTTAGGAACGAGCAGTACTTC.

This chain connects TRBV18 to TRBJ1-2; D is unresolved. V dropped 1 base and J dropped 6 bases, with 12 bases sitting between them. Germline assignment: CDR1 KGHSH and CDR2 LQKENI. CDR3 length: 14 amino acids. CDR3 amino acids: CASSPLGGLDGYTF. CDR3 nucleotides: TGTGCCAGCTCACCACTCGGAGGTCTGGATGGCTACACCTTC.

The chain couples TRBV7-9 to TRBJ1-1; maybe TRBD1 (6 bases). Looked up from germline, CDR1 is SEHNR and CDR2 is FQNEAQ (reference sequence). The CDR3 consists of 13 residues. V was clipped by 1 base and J by 6 bases, with 9 bases between them. This CDR3 is CASSLDGGAEAFF. The CDR3 DNA reads as TGTGCCAGCAGCTTAGACGGGGGCGCTGAAGCTTTCTTT. The full variable domain, its missing parts supplied by reference TRBV7-9 and TRBJ1-1, is DTGVSQNPRHKITKRGQNVTFRCDPISEHNRLYWYRQTLGQGPEFLTYFQNEAQLEKSRLLSDRFSAERPKGSFSTLEIQRTEQGDSAMYLCASSLDGGAEAFFGQGTRLTVV.

V and J are TRBV5-8 and TRBJ1-6; TRBD1 matches at 9 bases. The CDR3 loop spans 16 amino acids. Trimming took 4 bases from V and 7 from J; bases not matched to a gene: 9. The germline CDR1 and CDR2 sequences are SGHTS and YDEGEE. CDR3 region: CASSPGRTGANSPLHF. The CDR3 DNA follows: TGTGCCAGCAGCCCCGGGAGGACAGGGGCCAATTCACCCCTCCACTTT.

The genes are TRBV6-5 and TRBJ2-2; D is undetermined. This CDR3 has 15 residues. V was shortened by 2 bases and J by 8 bases, with 15 bases between the two germline ends. Germline V gives CDR1 MNHEY, CDR2 SVGAGI. CDR3 nucleotides: TGTGCCAGCAGTTACCGGCCTGACATTCGTGGGGAGCTGTTTTTT. Its translation is CASSYRPDIRGELFF.

This clonotype was detected a few times. The CDR3 spells CASSSLYRAGDTQYF. DNA for the CDR3: TGTGCCAGCAGCTCGTTATACAGGGCTGGAGATACGCAGTATTTT. This chain connects TRBV7-6 to TRBJ2-3; TRBD1 might be the D (6 bases). The V end was cut by 4 bases, the J end by 5 bases, with 16 bases between. The germline gives CDR1 SGHVS, CDR2 FNYEAQ. The CDR3 is 15 residues long.

This chain links TRBV19 with TRBJ1-4; D gene uncertain. V was pared by 6 bases and J by 5 bases, with 4 bases between. CDR3 size: 11 residues. Germline assignment: CDR1 LNHDA and CDR2 SQIVND (reference sequence). CDR3 DNA: TGTGCCAGTAGCAGGAATGAAAAACTGTTTTTT. It specifies CASSRNEKLFF.

The gene calls are TRBV7-6 and TRBJ2-7, with TRBD2 as a possible D gene (5 bases). This CDR3 region has 13 residues. V gave up 2 bases and J gave up 5 bases, with 10 bases separating them. Looked up from germline, CDR1 is SGHVS and CDR2 is FNYEAQ. The CDR3 region is CASSLRAGDEQYF. DNA of the CDR3: TGTGCCAGCAGCTTAAGGGCCGGGGACGAGCAGTACTTC.

This chain links TRBV7-2 with TRBJ2-1, with D perhaps matching TRBD1 or TRBD2 (5 bases each). This CDR3 comprises 15 residues. V lost 3 bases to trimming and J lost 8 bases, with 17 bases between them. Germline values: CDR1 SGHTA, CDR2 FQGNSA. This chain's CDR3 is CASSLGLARLDEQFF. The CDR3 region has the DNA TGTGCCAGCAGCTTGGGGCTAGCCCGTTTGGATGAGCAGTTCTTC.

This sequence joins TRBV28 and TRBJ2-2; D is tentatively TRBD1 or TRBD2 (6 bases each). Looked up from germline, CDR1 is MDHEN and CDR2 is SYDVKM. Deletions cut 8 bases from V and 5 bases from J, with 15 bases between. This CDR3 has 14 amino acids. The CDR3 DNA is TGTGCCAGCCAGCGAAAGGGGGGTACCGGGGAGCTGTTTTTT. Translating it yields CASQRKGGTGELFF.

In its sample, this clonotype is medium-sized. This chain links TRBV2 with TRBJ2-2, with TRBD2 matching over 9 bases. The CDR3 has 15 residues. Trimming took 6 bases from V and 3 from J; bases not matched to a gene: 5. Germline lookup yields CDR1 SNHLY and CDR2 FYNNEI. CDR3 residues: CASRMRLADTGELFF. The CDR3, as DNA: TGTGCCAGCAGAATGCGACTAGCGGACACCGGGGAGCTGTTTTTT.

This clonotype turned up a few times. V usage is TRBV19 and J usage is TRBJ2-7, with 7 bases fitting TRBD1. The germline V gene has CDR1 LNHDA and CDR2 SQIVND (reference sequence). Germline trimming cut 3 bases from V and 3 bases from J; bases unmatched to any gene: 8. The CDR3 is made up of 15 amino acids. The CDR3 region is CASSIVGQAYYEQYF. The CDR3 DNA is TGTGCCAGTAGTATCGTCGGACAGGCCTACTACGAGCAGTACTTC.

This clonotype was counted a few times. V gene TRBV7-2 combines with J gene TRBJ1-5; TRBD1 matches at 9 bases. Germline V CDR1 and CDR2: SGHTA, FQGNSA. This CDR3 spans 15 amino acids. The V gene end was trimmed by 5 bases and the J gene end by 3 bases; junction bases not matched to a gene: 5. The CDR3 DNA reads TGTGCCAGCAGCCCGGACAGGGGCGACAATCAGCCCCAGCATTTT. Its translation: CASSPDRGDNQPQHF. The whole variable domain, remainder taken from reference TRBV7-2 and TRBJ1-5, is GAGVSQSPSNKVTEKGKDVELRCDPISGHTALYWYRQSLGQGLEFLIYFQGNSAPDKSGLPSDRFSAERTGGSVSTLTIQRTQQEDSAVYLCASSPDRGDNQPQHFGDGTRLSIL.

V usage is TRBV6-1 and J usage is TRBJ1-2; tentatively, D is TRBD1 (5 bases). Germline V gene data show CDR1 as MNHNS and CDR2 as SASEGT. V was pared by 4 bases and J by 2 bases, with 14 bases between. This CDR3 contains 15 residues. Written as DNA, the CDR3 is TGTGCCAGCAGTGCTTCTGACAGTGTCAACTATGGCTACACCTTC. Translation gives CASSASDSVNYGYTF.

V gene TRBV7-2 combines with J gene TRBJ2-5; TRBD2 matches at 9 bases. The length of the CDR3 is 15 residues. CDR1 SGHTA and CDR2 FQGNSA come from the germline V gene. With V trimmed by 2 bases and J by 5 bases, 6 bases remained unmatched. The CDR3 loop is CASSLMTSGRETQYF. CDR3 sequence (DNA): TGTGCCAGCAGCTTAATGACTAGCGGACGGGAGACCCAGTACTTC.